These 11 T cell receptor beta chains were all obtained from the same sample, sequenced in a study of early T cells in non-severe SARS-CoV-2 infection. Via MiXCR, TCRdb re-called the 5' RACE reads, giving one row per CDR3 protein. This table has 35,000 to 45,000 distinct CDR3 sequences, roughly an eighth appearing once. The sequencing input was whole blood. These receptors were collected from an adult who was a healthcare worker with PCR-confirmed SARS-CoV-2 infection or an uninfected control (not recorded which).

The rearrangement joins TRBV5-4 to TRBJ2-1; 10 positions agree with TRBD2. The germline CDR1 and CDR2 sequences are SGHNT and YYREEE (reference sequence). The CDR3 spans 16 residues. The V and J ends lost 0 bases and 6 bases, in that order; junction bases with no gene match: 6. For the CDR3, the DNA is TGTGCCAGCAGCTTGGCCCCAGCGGGGGGGCCCAATGAGCAGTTCTTC. It yields the protein CASSLAPAGGPNEQFF.

The V call is TRBV7-2, the J call TRBJ2-3, with 8 bases aligning to TRBD2. The trim removed 1 base at V and 4 bases at J, leaving 10 bases unmatched. The germline V gene has CDR1 SGHTA and CDR2 FQGNSA. The CDR3 totals 17 residues. For the CDR3, the DNA is TGTGCCAGCAGCTTAGGGGCGCGGGGGGCCCCCCCAGATACGCAGTATTTT. It encodes CASSLGARGAPPDTQYF.

The V and J genes are TRBV7-2 and TRBJ2-2; TRBD2 matches at 11 bases. The CDR3 has 17 amino acids. The ends lost 4 bases at V and 5 bases at J; junction bases unmatched: 9. Germline assignment: CDR1 SGHTA and CDR2 FQGNSA. The CDR3: CASSSGLAATGTGELFF. CDR3 nucleotide sequence: TGTGCCAGCAGCTCGGGACTAGCGGCTACAGGGACCGGGGAGCTGTTTTTT.

This clonotype has ten or more counts. This rearrangement joins TRBV5-6 to TRBJ2-7; D call uncertain. Germline CDR1 reads SGHDT; CDR2 reads YYEEEE. The CDR3 is 11 residues long. Trimming removed 4 bases from V and 5 bases from J, with 7 bases in between. The CDR3 reads CASSLEDEQYF. CDR3 nucleotides: TGTGCCAGCAGCCTGGAAGACGAGCAGTACTTC.

This clonotype came up many times. The DNA for the CDR3 is TGCAGCGTTGAAATCGGGGCAAGCTACGAGCAGTACTTC. Amino acids: CSVEIGASYEQYF. The chain joins TRBV29-1 to TRBJ2-7, with D possibly called TRBD1 or TRBD2 (5 bases each). Germline lookup yields CDR1 SQVTM and CDR2 ANQGSEA. The CDR3 length is 13 residues. The ends were cut back, 2 bases at V and 3 bases at J, with 11 bases in the middle.

This clonotype was detected many times. V usage is TRBV20-1 and J usage is TRBJ2-3; D possibly matches TRBD1 or TRBD2 (5 bases each). V dropped 6 bases and J dropped 0 bases, with 16 bases sitting between them. This CDR3 spans 15 amino acids. Germline lookup yields CDR1 DFQATT and CDR2 SNEGSKA (reference sequence). The CDR3, as DNA: TGCAGTGCCCCACGGGGCGACACAAGCACAGATACGCAGTATTTT. Translation: CSAPRGDTSTDTQYF.

This clonotype turned up a few times. The chain recombines TRBV29-1 with TRBJ2-7; 7 positions match TRBD2. This CDR3 has 13 amino acids. V lost 6 bases to trimming and J lost 3 bases; unmatched junction nucleotides: 8. Germline V gives CDR1 SQVTM, CDR2 ANQGSEA. The chain's CDR3 is CSVTGTTFYEQYF. The CDR3 nucleotides read TGCAGCGTCACCGGGACTACCTTCTACGAGCAGTACTTC.

This clonotype occurred many times. The rearrangement links TRBV6-6 to TRBJ2-5; the D gene is possibly TRBD2 (6 bases). Germline values: CDR1 MNHNY, CDR2 SVGAGI (reference sequence). V was clipped by 6 bases and J by 5 bases, with 13 bases between them. The CDR3 has 13 residues. CDR3 bases: TGTGCCAGCAGCCGTACTAGCTGGGAGACCCAGTACTTC. This codes for CASSRTSWETQYF.

This clonotype was found many times. The rearrangement links TRBV3-1 to TRBJ2-1; perhaps TRBD1 as D (6 bases). Germline-derived CDR1 and CDR2 are LGHDT and YNNKEL (reference sequence). V was cut by 4 bases and J by 5 bases, with 9 bases left in between. The CDR3 length is 13 residues. The CDR3 nucleotides read TGTGCCAGCAGCCTCAACAGGGACAATGAGCAGTTCTTC. This gives the protein CASSLNRDNEQFF.

This clonotype was recorded a few times. The gene calls are TRBV21-1 and TRBJ1-2; the table gives TRBD1 as D, unverified against the DNA. TRBV21-1 is labeled a pseudogene. The CDR3 covers 17 residues. The CDR3 loop reads CARPRGTGFFLNYGYTF. CDR3 sequence (DNA): TGTGCCAGACCTCGTGGGACAGGGTTTTTTCTTAACTATGGCTACACCTTC.

This clonotype was seen more than once but under ten times. V and J are TRBV2 and TRBJ1-4; possible D gene TRBD1, 5 bases. The germline V gene has CDR1 SNHLY and CDR2 FYNNEI. The CDR3 loop spans 15 amino acids. The V gene lost 3 bases and the J gene lost 5 bases, with 13 bases spanning the gap. CDR3 nucleotides: TGTGCCAGCAGTGACCCCTGGGACGGGAATGAAAAACTGTTTTTT. This gives the protein CASSDPWDGNEKLFF.